The 32 T cell receptor beta chains presented below share a single source sample, sequenced in a study of cytomegalovirus exposure and HLA in healthy donors. The PCR made use of 60 Vbeta and 13 Jbeta primers. The repertoire was sequenced with immunoSEQ multiplex PCR; TCRdb's copy has only in-frame clones and lacks some. The sample lists 150,000 to 200,000 clones; 65% to 85% were seen once. Input material: PBMCs. The receptors shown here come from a man aged 18-30 years in good health and CMV-seronegative.

The chain recombines TRBV28 with TRBJ2-7; 7 bases are shared with TRBD2. Per the germline V gene, CDR1 is MDHEN and CDR2 is SYDVKM. This CDR3 region has 19 residues. V lost 2 bases and J lost 2; bases outside the gene matches: 18. In nucleotides, the CDR3 is TGTGCCAGCAGTTTAGTCCCCACAGTTACGCGGGAGAATCCCTACGAGCAGTACTTC. It encodes CASSLVPTVTRENPYEQYF.

The rearrangement uses TRBV15 and TRBJ1-1, with a tentative D call TRBD1 (5 bases). Trimming pared 2 bases from V and 2 bases from J, leaving 12 bases between. Germline assignment: CDR1 LNHNV and CDR2 YYDKDF (reference sequence). The CDR3 is made up of 15 amino acids. The CDR3 DNA reads as TGTGCCACCAGCAGATCGACAGATGTAAACACTGAAGCTTTCTTT. Translating it yields CATSRSTDVNTEAFF.

This clone appeared once. The rearrangement uses TRBV7-2 and TRBJ1-5; D remains unclear. CDR1 SGHTA and CDR2 FQGNSA come from the germline V gene. V was shortened by 0 bases and J by 5 bases, with 8 bases between the two germline ends. This CDR3 comprises 14 residues. DNA of the CDR3: TGTGCCAGCAGCTTAGCCGGGAGATATCAGCCCCAGCATTTT. It encodes CASSLAGRYQPQHF. The full variable domain, in which reference TRBV7-2 and TRBJ1-5 provide the parts outside the CDR3, is GAGVSQSPSNKVTEKGKDVELRCDPISGHTALYWYRQSLGQGLEFLIYFQGNSAPDKSGLPSDRFSAERTGGSVSTLTIQRTQQEDSAVYLCASSLAGRYQPQHFGDGTRLSIL.

The chain recombines TRBV21-1 with TRBJ2-3; TRBD1 is taken as the D call from the table, unchecked against the DNA. TRBV21-1 is an annotated pseudogene. This CDR3 is 15 amino acids long. The DNA for the CDR3 is TGTGCCAGCAGCTCAGAACAGGGGGTCACAGATACGCAGTATTTT. Protein product: CASSSEQGVTDTQYF.

V gene TRBV7-6 combines with J gene TRBJ2-7, with D possibly TRBD2 on 6 matching bases. This CDR3 is built from 15 residues. V lost 1 base and J lost 7, with 17 bases in between. The germline gives CDR1 SGHVS, CDR2 FNYEAQ. The CDR3, as DNA: TGTGCCAGCAGCTTAGGAGGGTTCCGGGGGAGGGAGCAGTACTTC. It translates to CASSLGGFRGREQYF. The entire variable domain, with the rest obtained from reference TRBV7-6 and TRBJ2-7, is as follows: GAGVSQSPRYKVTKRGQDVALRCDPISGHVSLYWYRQALGQGPEFLTYFNYEAQQDKSGLPNDRFSAERPEGSISTLTIQRTEQRDSAMYRCASSLGGFRGREQYFGPGTRLTVT.

The V gene is TRBV5-6, the J gene TRBJ2-1; TRBD2 agrees at 10 bases. V was pared by 3 bases and J by 7 bases, with 4 bases of the junction left unmatched. This CDR3 has 14 amino acids. CDR1 is SGHDT and CDR2 is YYEEEE in the germline V gene. The CDR3 nucleotides are TGTGCCAGCAGCTCTAGCGGGAGTTTGAATGAGCAGTTCTTC. Its translation: CASSSSGSLNEQFF.

This chain joins TRBV15 and TRBJ2-4, with D possibly TRBD1 on 5 matching bases. Per the germline V gene, CDR1 is LNHNV and CDR2 is YYDKDF (reference sequence). This CDR3 has 21 amino acids. With 2 bases removed from V and 0 bases from J, the gap between germline ends came to 26 bases. The CDR3 DNA reads TGTGCCACCAGCAGAACGGACACCTGGGATCCGTACGAAATAGCCAAAAACATTCAGTACTTC. This sequence encodes CATSRTDTWDPYEIAKNIQYF.

The rearrangement links TRBV30 to TRBJ2-3; D perhaps matches TRBD1 (5 bases). Trimming took 3 bases from V and 0 from J, leaving 10 bases between them. From germline, CDR1 is GTSNPN and CDR2 SVGIG (reference sequence). CDR3 length: 14 amino acids. CDR3 sequence reads: CAWSPQDSTDTQYF. The CDR3 bases are TGTGCCTGGAGCCCACAGGATAGCACAGATACGCAGTATTTT.

This clone was seen a few times. The chain employs TRBV5-8 and TRBJ1-2, with 9 bases fitting TRBD1. Germline V gene lookup returns CDR1 SGHTS and CDR2 YDEGEE. With V trimmed by 4 bases and J by 7 bases, 14 bases remained unmatched. CDR3 length: 16 residues. CDR3 sequence: CASSVTGGFFRGGYTF. CDR3 coding DNA: TGTGCCAGCAGCGTGACAGGGGGTTTCTTTAGGGGTGGCTACACCTTC.

The chain employs TRBV4-1 and TRBJ2-3, with TRBD2 identical over 8 bases. This CDR3 comprises 20 residues. Trimming took 0 bases from V and 5 from J; bases not matched to a gene: 19. The germline V gene has CDR1 MGHRA and CDR2 YSYEKL. CDR3 in amino acids: CASSQEGPWVAGNKRDTQYF. The CDR3 nucleotides are TGCGCCAGCAGCCAAGAGGGCCCCTGGGTAGCGGGAAACAAGCGAGATACGCAGTATTTT.

The V call is TRBV18, the J call TRBJ1-4, with 7 bases fitting TRBD1. This CDR3 is built from 17 residues. With 4 bases clipped from V and 5 bases from J, the junction kept 13 bases outside the gene matches. CDR1 and CDR2 (germline): KGHSH, LQKENI. The CDR3 coding sequence is TGTGCCAGCTCACTCCTAAAAACGGACAGGAGAAATGAAAAACTGTTTTTT. The encoded protein is CASSLLKTDRRNEKLFF.

This clone was counted a few times. The genes are TRBV4-3 and TRBJ2-7; TRBD2 aligns across 10 bases. The CDR3 contains 15 residues. The V gene's germline CDR1 is LGHNA and CDR2 YSLEER. J was trimmed by 7 bases and V by 1 base; bases with no gene match: 7. The CDR3 loop is CASSQGTSGMGEQYF. For the CDR3, the DNA is TGCGCCAGCAGCCAAGGGACTAGCGGAATGGGGGAGCAGTACTTC.

This clone came up once. V gene TRBV9 combines with J gene TRBJ2-5; possible D gene TRBD1, 6 bases. V was trimmed by 4 bases and J by 0 bases, leaving 13 bases between them. The CDR3 runs 15 residues. Germline assignment: CDR1 SGDLS and CDR2 YYNGEE. In DNA form, the CDR3 reads TGTGCCAGCAGCTCAAGGACAGCCTACCAAGAGACCCAGTACTTC. Protein: CASSSRTAYQETQYF.

The gene calls are TRBV18 and TRBJ2-1, with 11 bases matching TRBD2. This CDR3 has 18 amino acids. CDR1 is KGHSH and CDR2 is LQKENI in the germline V gene. Trimming removed 3 bases from V and 2 bases from J; junction bases left unmatched: 9. Here the CDR3 DNA reads TGTGCCAGCTCACCGCGGCTAGCGGGGGGCCAGACCTACAATGAGCAGTTCTTC. As protein: CASSPRLAGGQTYNEQFF.

The CDR3 DNA sequence: TGTGCCAGCAGCGTTTGGTCGACAGGGGGTCCGCTCGAGCAGTACTTC. Amino acid sequence: CASSVWSTGGPLEQYF. The gene calls are TRBV9 and TRBJ2-7, with 9 bases lining up with TRBD1. The junction had 12 bases not matched to a gene; V was cut back by 2 bases and J by 6 bases. CDR1 SGDLS and CDR2 YYNGEE come from the germline V gene. CDR3 length: 16 amino acids. Full variable domain (remainder filled in from reference TRBV9 and TRBJ2-7): DSGVTQTPKHLITATGQRVTLRCSPRSGDLSVYWYQQSLDQGLQFLIQYYNGEERAKGNILERFSAQQFPDLHSELNLSSLELGDSALYFCASSVWSTGGPLEQYFGPGTRLTVT.

This sequence joins TRBV30 and TRBJ1-5; tentatively, D is TRBD1 (6 bases). The V end was cut by 0 bases, the J end by 9 bases, with 12 bases between. Germline assignment: CDR1 GTSNPN and CDR2 SVGIG (reference sequence). The CDR3 runs 13 residues. CDR3 protein: CAWSVQGTGPQHF. The CDR3 DNA sequence: TGTGCCTGGAGTGTACAGGGTACCGGGCCCCAGCATTTT.

The genes are TRBV7-2 and TRBJ1-1; TRBD1 aligns across 9 bases. The trim removed 3 bases at V and 3 bases at J, leaving 2 bases unmatched. The germline gives CDR1 SGHTA, CDR2 FQGNSA. The length of the CDR3 is 14 residues. CDR3 protein: CASSFRDRDTEAFF. The CDR3 DNA sequence: TGTGCCAGCAGCTTCCGGGACAGGGACACTGAAGCTTTCTTT.

This clone was counted between two and nine times. V usage is TRBV6-6 and J usage is TRBJ2-7; D unresolved. The germline gives CDR1 MNHNY, CDR2 SVGAGI (reference sequence). The CDR3 has 12 residues. V shed 6 bases and J shed 1 base, with 7 bases lying between them. This chain's CDR3 is CASRAESYEQYF. DNA for the CDR3: TGTGCCAGCAGGGCAGAATCCTACGAGCAGTACTTC.

The chain has TRBV27 and TRBJ2-3; 13 nucleotides match TRBD2. From germline, CDR1 is MNHEY and CDR2 SMNVEV (reference sequence). The length of the CDR3 is 16 residues. After removal of 6 bases from V and 0 bases from J, the junction contained 3 bases not matched to a gene. The CDR3 here is CASRRTSGGSTDTQYF. CDR3 DNA: TGTGCCAGCAGGCGGACTAGCGGGGGCAGCACAGATACGCAGTATTTT.

The gene calls are TRBV18 and TRBJ1-5; 10 bases agree with TRBD1. J gave up 0 bases and V 6 bases, and 11 bases lay outside the gene matches. The CDR3 has 18 amino acids. Germline assignment: CDR1 KGHSH and CDR2 LQKENI. CDR3 sequence reads: CASSTDRGQPYSNQPQHF. The CDR3 DNA reads TGTGCCAGCTCCACTGACAGGGGGCAACCCTATAGCAATCAGCCCCAGCATTTT.

V gene TRBV5-1 combines with J gene TRBJ2-5, with D perhaps TRBD1 (5 bases). The CDR3 has 14 residues. The germline V gene encodes CDR1 SGHRS and CDR2 YFSETQ. V lost 0 bases, J lost 6 bases, and 12 bases lay in between. Written as DNA, the CDR3 is TGCGCCAGCAGCTTGGATGGCGACAGACAGACCCAGTACTTC. Encoded protein: CASSLDGDRQTQYF.

The chain carries TRBV27 and TRBJ2-7; 7 nucleotides line up with TRBD1. This CDR3 has 15 amino acids. With 5 bases clipped from V and 2 bases from J, the junction kept 9 bases outside the gene matches. Germline CDR1 reads MNHEY; CDR2 reads SMNVEV (reference sequence). CDR3 sequence: CASSPLGTVPYEQYF. The CDR3 DNA reads as TGTGCCAGCAGTCCGCTAGGGACAGTGCCCTACGAGCAGTACTTC.

V usage is TRBV11-3 and J usage is TRBJ2-5; 9 nucleotides match TRBD1. The better agreement between TRBJ2-7 and the DNA end casts doubt on the J call. Looked up from germline, CDR1 is SGHNT and CDR2 is YENEEA. CDR3 length: 15 residues. CDR3 sequence: CASSLDGTGRNEQYF. The CDR3 DNA is TGTGCCAGCAGCTTAGACGGGACAGGGCGGAACGAGCAGTACTTC.

V usage is TRBV7-3 and J usage is TRBJ2-7, with D tentatively TRBD2 (5 bases). CDR3 length equals 11 residues. Between the trimmed V and J ends, which lost 5 bases and 6 bases, there was a span of 8 bases. CDR1 is SGHTA and CDR2 is FQGTGA in the germline V gene. The CDR3 nucleotides read TGTGCCAGCAGCACCGGAGGCGAGCAGTACTTC. Its protein is CASSTGGEQYF. The variable domain in full, completed from reference TRBV7-3 and TRBJ2-7, reads GAGVSQTPSNKVTEKGKYVELRCDPISGHTALYWYRQSLGQGPEFLIYFQGTGAADDSGLPNDRFFAVRPEGSVSTLKIQRTERGDSAVYLCASSTGGEQYFGPGTRLTVT.

The V and J genes are TRBV4-2 and TRBJ2-5; 10 positions match TRBD2. This CDR3 is built from 15 residues. With 6 bases clipped from V and 4 bases from J, the junction kept 8 bases outside the gene matches. CDR1 is LGHNA, CDR2 YNFKEQ, per germline. The DNA for the CDR3 is TGTGCCAGCAGTCCAAGGCTAGCGGGGGTAGAGACCCAGTACTTC. It yields the protein CASSPRLAGVETQYF.

This rearrangement joins TRBV7-2 to TRBJ2-3, with 7 bases lining up with TRBD2. CDR3 length: 18 amino acids. Germline loops: CDR1 SGHTA, CDR2 FQGNSA. Germline trimming cut 1 base from V and 7 bases from J; bases unmatched to any gene: 17. Here the CDR3 DNA reads TGTGCCAGCAGCTTAGGGCCGGGTTTGACGGGAGGTACCAATACGCAGTATTTT. Residues: CASSLGPGLTGGTNTQYF. The full variable domain, completed using reference TRBV7-2 and TRBJ2-3, is GAGVSQSPSNKVTEKGKDVELRCDPISGHTALYWYRQSLGQGLEFLIYFQGNSAPDKSGLPSDRFSAERTGGSVSTLTIQRTQQEDSAVYLCASSLGPGLTGGTNTQYFGPGTRLTVL.

V is TRBV9 and J is TRBJ2-7, with TRBD2 matching 9 bases. The CDR3 spans 13 residues. Germline V gene lookup returns CDR1 SGDLS and CDR2 YYNGEE. J was trimmed by 8 bases and V by 0 bases; bases with no gene match: 3. The CDR3 nucleotides are TGTGCCAGCAGCGTAGTGCGGGAGGGACAGCAGTACTTC. Amino acid sequence: CASSVVREGQQYF.

This chain links TRBV7-9 with TRBJ1-2, with 9 bases fitting TRBD1. Trimming cost V 5 bases and J 8 bases; bases outside gene matches: 6. The germline gives CDR1 SEHNR, CDR2 FQNEAQ (reference sequence). The CDR3 extends over 13 amino acids. The CDR3 nucleotides read TGTGCCAGCAGCCCCGGACAGGGGTGGGGCTACACCTTC. Translation gives CASSPGQGWGYTF.

The chain links TRBV5-1 to TRBJ1-2; 7 nucleotides align to TRBD1. The ends lost 4 bases at V and 6 bases at J; junction bases unmatched: 12. Per the germline V gene, CDR1 is SGHRS and CDR2 is YFSETQ. This CDR3 comprises 15 residues. The DNA of the CDR3 is TGCGCCAGCAGCCCCCGACAGGGCCTACCGGATGGCTACACCTTC. It translates to CASSPRQGLPDGYTF.

The chain combines TRBV5-1 with TRBJ1-1; D gene ambiguous. CDR1 is SGHRS and CDR2 is YFSETQ in the germline V gene. V gave up 4 bases and J gave up 1 base, with 11 bases separating them. The CDR3 runs to 14 residues. CDR3 sequence: CASSRTGSNTEAFF. In DNA, the CDR3 is TGCGCCAGCAGCAGGACGGGATCGAACACTGAAGCTTTCTTT.

The chain uses TRBV11-2 and TRBJ2-7, with D unclear. CDR3 length: 14 residues. The V end was cut by 5 bases, the J end by 1 base, with 12 bases between. Germline V gene data show CDR1 as SGHAT and CDR2 as FQNNGV. CDR3 in amino acids: CASSHQVQSYEQYF. As DNA, the CDR3 is TGTGCCAGCAGCCATCAAGTACAGTCCTACGAGCAGTACTTC.

The chain combines TRBV4-1 with TRBJ2-3; D is perhaps TRBD1 (6 bases). V was clipped by 2 bases and J by 2 bases, with 8 bases between them. The V gene's germline CDR1 is MGHRA and CDR2 YSYEKL. This CDR3 spans 14 amino acids. The DNA of the CDR3 is TGCGCCAGCAGCCAACAGGGGATCACAGATACGCAGTATTTT. It specifies CASSQQGITDTQYF.